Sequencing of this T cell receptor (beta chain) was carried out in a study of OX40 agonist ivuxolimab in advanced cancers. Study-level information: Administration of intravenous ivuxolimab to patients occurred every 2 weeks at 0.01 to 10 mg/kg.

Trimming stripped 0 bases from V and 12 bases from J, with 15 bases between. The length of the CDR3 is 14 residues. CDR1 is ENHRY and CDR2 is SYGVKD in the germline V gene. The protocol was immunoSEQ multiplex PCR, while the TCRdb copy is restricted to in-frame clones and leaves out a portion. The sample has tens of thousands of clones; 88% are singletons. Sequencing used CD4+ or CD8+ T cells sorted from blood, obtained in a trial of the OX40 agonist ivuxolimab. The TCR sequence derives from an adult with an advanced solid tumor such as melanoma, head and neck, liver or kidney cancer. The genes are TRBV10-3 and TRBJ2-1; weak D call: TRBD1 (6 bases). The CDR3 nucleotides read TGTGCCATCAGTGAGTCGGGGACGGAACAGGGGCAGTTCTTC. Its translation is CAISESGTEQGQFF.